A single sample gave rise to the 4 T cell receptor beta chains below, sequenced in a study of shared clonotypes between healthy human individuals. Here immunoSEQ multiplex PCR was the method, and the copy in TCRdb shows in-frame clones only, minus some. In the table there are a few million clones, more than 90% of which are singletons. The source material was naive CD4+ T cells sorted from blood. Subset here: CD45RA+ positively selected. The receptor set was obtained from a young man in good health.

The rearrangement joins TRBV14 to TRBJ2-4, with D perhaps matching TRBD1 (6 bases). From germline, CDR1 is SGHDN and CDR2 FVKESK. Trimming stripped 1 base from V and 0 bases from J, with 13 bases between. The CDR3 runs to 17 residues. The DNA for the CDR3 is TGTGCCAGCAGCCAAGCAGGGGCGGAACTAGCCAAAAACATTCAGTACTTC. It codes for CASSQAGAELAKNIQYF.

The DNA of the CDR3 is TGTGCCATCAGTGACAGGGGGACAAACATTCAGTACTTC. This codes for CAISDRGTNIQYF. The chain employs TRBV10-3 and TRBJ2-4; 7 bases match TRBD1. Germline CDR1 ENHRY, CDR2 SYGVKD. The ends lost 3 bases at V and 6 bases at J; junction bases unmatched: 2. The CDR3 has 13 residues.

This chain links TRBV4-1 with TRBJ2-7; no clear D gene. Germline lookup yields CDR1 MGHRA and CDR2 YSYEKL. CDR3 size: 14 residues. Trimming took off 2 bases at V and 1 base at J, with 9 bases between the two ends. DNA for the CDR3: TGCGCCAGCAGCCAATACGACACGTCCTACGAGCAGTACTTC. Its translation is CASSQYDTSYEQYF.

This chain links TRBV7-8 with TRBJ1-3; no firm D call. V was pared by 4 bases and J by 8 bases, with 15 bases between. CDR1 is SGHVS, CDR2 FQNEAQ, per germline. CDR3 length: 14 amino acids. CDR3 DNA sequence: TGTGCCAGCAGCTCAATCGGATTGGGCCACACCATATATTTT. As protein: CASSSIGLGHTIYF.